What follows is one TCR beta chain and its context. As yet, its antigen is unknown. Measured with immunoSEQ multiplex PCR; TCRdb has only the in-frame clones, and not every one. The table includes about 110,000 clones, roughly 88% detected once. This sample was taken from a study of T cell responses to AZD1222 COVID-19 vaccine. Study results and limitations: Repertoires were collected only later (after the peak T cell response had occurred). Most donors were white British and more were female, and clonal diversity was possibly underestimated. The study identified only six AZD1222 recipients as seropositive at baseline.

Germline V CDR1 and CDR2: LGHDT, YNNKEL (reference sequence). Losses at the gene ends were 1 base for V and 4 bases for J; bases not matched to a gene: 11. The CDR3 is made up of 17 amino acids. Material: peripheral blood, obtained on day 0 of AZD1222 vaccination. The rearrangement joins TRBV3-1 (or the pseudogene TRBV3-2) to TRBJ1-1; 8 bases line up with TRBD1. The TCR originated in an adult in good health. CDR3 nucleotides: TGTGCCAGCAGCCAAGGGACAGGGAAGGGCGGGGGCACTGAAGCTTTCTTT. Amino acid sequence: CASSQGTGKGGGTEAFF.